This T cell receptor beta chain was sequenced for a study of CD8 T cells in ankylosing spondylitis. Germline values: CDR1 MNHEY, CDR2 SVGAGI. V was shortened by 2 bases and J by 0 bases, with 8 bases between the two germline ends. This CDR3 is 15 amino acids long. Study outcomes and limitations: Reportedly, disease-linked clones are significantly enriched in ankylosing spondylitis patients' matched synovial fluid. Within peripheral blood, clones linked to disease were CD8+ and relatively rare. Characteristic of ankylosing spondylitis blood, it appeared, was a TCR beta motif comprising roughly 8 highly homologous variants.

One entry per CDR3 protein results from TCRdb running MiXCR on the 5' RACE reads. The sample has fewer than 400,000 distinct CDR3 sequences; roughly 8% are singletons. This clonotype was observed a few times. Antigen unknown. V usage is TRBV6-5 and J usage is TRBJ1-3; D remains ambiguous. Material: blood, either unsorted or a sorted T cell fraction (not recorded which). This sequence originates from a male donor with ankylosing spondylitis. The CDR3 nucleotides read TGTGCCAGCAGTTACATCGGCCCCTCTGGAAACACCATATATTTT. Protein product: CASSYIGPSGNTIYF.